This TCR beta chain appears in the sequencing data of a study of T cell changes during pregnancy in multiple sclerosis. Measured with immunoSEQ multiplex PCR; TCRdb has only the in-frame clones, and not every one. The sample includes fewer than 55,000 clones, roughly 90% of them seen just once. Germline-derived CDR1 and CDR2 are WSHSY and SAAADI. With 0 bases clipped from V and 1 base from J, the junction kept 0 bases outside the gene matches. This CDR3 region has 15 residues. The specimen was peripheral blood, collected in the second trimester of pregnancy. The V and J genes are TRBV10-2 and TRBJ2-1; 7 bases map to TRBD2. The origin of this receptor is a female donor in good health, enrolled as a control in a pregnancy study. The CDR3 loop reads CASSESGGSYNEQFF. The CDR3 DNA follows: TGCGCCAGCAGTGAGTCGGGGGGGTCCTACAATGAGCAGTTCTTC.